This is a list of T cell receptor beta chains from one sample in a study of T-cell memory formation after mild COVID-19. TCRdb reanalysed the 5' RACE reads using MiXCR and keeps one entry per CDR3 protein. The sample records thousands of distinct CDR3 sequences, around a fifth being singletons. Sequencing was carried out using PBMCs or a T cell subset sorted from them (not recorded which). Receptors were obtained from an adult woman who had mild COVID-19 (a few samples of this study predate the infection). Cell type and time point are not known. Both conserved end residues are part of each CDR3. Fields, in order: clone size, J gene, D gene, V gene, CDR3 DNA, CDR3 protein. D genes are given only for firm matches. Clone size is not always given. Where it is, it says once, few, many or a class for expanded clones.

clone size: many
J gene: TRBJ1-1
D gene: -
V gene: TRBV5-5
CDR3 DNA: TGTGCCAGCAGCCGGACGGTGGGGGCTGAAGCTTTCTTT
CDR3 protein: CASSRTVGAEAFF

clone size: many
J gene: TRBJ2-3
D gene: TRBD2
V gene: TRBV4-2
CDR3 DNA: TGTGCCAGCAGCCAAACCGGGACTAGTCAAGATACGCAGTATTTT
CDR3 protein: CASSQTGTSQDTQYF

clone size: medium-sized
J gene: TRBJ2-1
D gene: -
V gene: TRBV29-1
CDR3 DNA: TGCAGCGTTGTCGGCGTGACCAATGAGCAGTTCTTC
CDR3 protein: CSVVGVTNEQFF

clone size: medium-sized
J gene: TRBJ2-3
D gene: -
V gene: TRBV27
CDR3 DNA: TGTGCCAGTCGATCGGGGGGCACGGATACGCAGTATTTT
CDR3 protein: CASRSGGTDTQYF

clone size: medium-sized
J gene: TRBJ2-3
D gene: -
V gene: TRBV5-1
CDR3 DNA: TGCGCCAGCAGCTTGGGACCGAGCACAGATACGCAGTATTTT
CDR3 protein: CASSLGPSTDTQYF

clone size: -
J gene: TRBJ2-1
D gene: -
V gene: TRBV6-2/TRBV6-3
CDR3 DNA: TGTGCCAGCGGGAAGGATGAGCAGTTCTTC
CDR3 protein: CASGKDEQFF

clone size: -
J gene: TRBJ1-1
D gene: -
V gene: TRBV10-3
CDR3 DNA: TGTGCCACAACTCTTGACAGGCTAAACACTGAAGCTTTCTTT
CDR3 protein: CATTLDRLNTEAFF

clone size: many
J gene: TRBJ2-1
D gene: TRBD2
V gene: TRBV7-7
CDR3 DNA: TGTGCTAGCAGCCTCGAGTGGACTAGCGGTGAGCAGTTCTTC
CDR3 protein: CASSLEWTSGEQFF

clone size: many
J gene: TRBJ2-1
D gene: TRBD2
V gene: TRBV9
CDR3 DNA: TGTGCCAGCAGCGCACGGGGGGGCCTGGGCAATGAGCAGTTCTTC
CDR3 protein: CASSARGGLGNEQFF

clone size: medium-sized
J gene: TRBJ1-1
D gene: -
V gene: TRBV5-5
CDR3 DNA: TGTGCCAGCAGCCGCATAGGGATACGGGACACTGAAGCTTTCTTT
CDR3 protein: CASSRIGIRDTEAFF

clone size: many
J gene: TRBJ1-6
D gene: -
V gene: TRBV2
CDR3 DNA: TGTGCCAGCAGTGAGGACAACAGGGAAGATTCACCCCTCCACTTT
CDR3 protein: CASSEDNREDSPLHF

clone size: medium-sized
J gene: TRBJ1-5
D gene: -
V gene: TRBV5-1
CDR3 DNA: TGCGCCAGCAGCTTGACCGGGACCAGCGATCAGCCCCAGCATTTT
CDR3 protein: CASSLTGTSDQPQHF

clone size: many
J gene: TRBJ2-1
D gene: -
V gene: TRBV6-2/TRBV6-3
CDR3 DNA: TGTGCCAGCAGTCATATAACCGGGACAAAGAATGAGCAGTTCTTC
CDR3 protein: CASSHITGTKNEQFF

clone size: many
J gene: TRBJ2-7
D gene: -
V gene: TRBV30
CDR3 DNA: TGTGCCTGGAGTTCGGGGTACGAGCAGTACTTC
CDR3 protein: CAWSSGYEQYF

clone size: medium-sized
J gene: TRBJ2-3
D gene: TRBD2
V gene: TRBV4-2
CDR3 DNA: TGTGCCAGCAGCCACGCCCCCCTAGCGGGAGAGTCGGATACGCAGTATTTT
CDR3 protein: CASSHAPLAGESDTQYF

clone size: many
J gene: TRBJ2-7
D gene: -
V gene: TRBV20-1
CDR3 DNA: TGCAGTGCTAGAGTGCCGGGGGCGGGCGAGCAGTACTTC
CDR3 protein: CSARVPGAGEQYF

clone size: -
J gene: TRBJ2-1
D gene: -
V gene: TRBV24-1
CDR3 DNA: TGTGCCACCAGTGATTTATTGCCTCCAGACAATGAGCAGTTCTTC
CDR3 protein: CATSDLLPPDNEQFF

clone size: many
J gene: TRBJ2-7
D gene: TRBD2
V gene: TRBV20-1
CDR3 DNA: TGCAGTGCGGATTCTAGCGGGGCTATGAAGTACTTC
CDR3 protein: CSADSSGAMKYF

clone size: many
J gene: TRBJ1-5
D gene: -
V gene: TRBV9
CDR3 DNA: TGTGCCAGCAGCGTAGGGGGGGGAAATCAGCCCCAGCATTTT
CDR3 protein: CASSVGGGNQPQHF

clone size: many
J gene: TRBJ2-7
D gene: -
V gene: TRBV12-3/TRBV12-4
CDR3 DNA: TGTGCCAGCAGTCTGGGGGGGGGCGCGGCCTACGAGCAGTACTTC
CDR3 protein: CASSLGGGAAYEQYF

clone size: -
J gene: TRBJ2-5
D gene: -
V gene: TRBV6-5
CDR3 DNA: TGTGCCAGCAGTTACTCCGGGTTGGGGGAGACCCAGTACTTC
CDR3 protein: CASSYSGLGETQYF

clone size: many
J gene: TRBJ2-5
D gene: TRBD1
V gene: TRBV19
CDR3 DNA: TGTGCCAGTTCCTCCACCGGGACAGGGGGAGAGACCCAGTACTTC
CDR3 protein: CASSSTGTGGETQYF

clone size: many
J gene: TRBJ2-7
D gene: -
V gene: TRBV7-6
CDR3 DNA: TGTGCCAGCAGCTTAGGTGGCAGACTCTACGAGCAGTACTTC
CDR3 protein: CASSLGGRLYEQYF

clone size: many
J gene: TRBJ1-1
D gene: -
V gene: TRBV7-9
CDR3 DNA: TGTGCCAGCAGCTTAGCGAACGGAATGAACACTGAAGCTTTCTTT
CDR3 protein: CASSLANGMNTEAFF